The clone carrying this T cell receptor (beta chain) was observed a few times. Its target is unknown. This sample's treatment: oral pan-JAK inhibitor, 5-10 mg twice daily. RNA was extracted and reverse transcribed into cDNA as the sequencing template. Measured with immunoSEQ multiplex PCR; TCRdb has only the in-frame clones, and not every one. This table holds around 190,000 clones, 64% found once. The CDR3 length is 12 residues. Germline V CDR1 and CDR2: SQVTM, ANQGSEA. V lost 4 bases, J lost 6 bases, and 9 bases lay in between. The data were obtained in a study of CD8+ T cells in alopecia areata. As for the study in general: Treated individuals took tofacitinib by mouth, 5 to 10 mg twice daily. The authors scored treated patients' severity by affected scalp percentage. Treatment ran 6 to 18 months, with 6 months of follow-up afterward.

Study-level points and caveats: Mouse data revealed clearer TCR sharing than patient data did, a gap possibly tied to HLA.

The chain combines TRBV29-1 with TRBJ2-2; TRBD1 might be the D (5 bases). This receptor was obtained from a human donor with alopecia areata. This specimen consisted of CD4+ T cells sorted from blood, obtained around week 50, from a patient treated with tofacitinib. CDR3 residues: CSVVAGPGELFF. Written as DNA, the CDR3 is TGCAGCGTTGTAGCAGGGCCCGGGGAGCTGTTTTTT.